This TCR beta chain was profiled in a study of Graves' ophthalmopathy and Graves' hyperthyroidism. Ophthalmopathy cases showed moderate-to-severe activity, scoring CAS ≥3 and NOSPECS ≥4, with duration under 3 months. Diagnosis was based on clinical symptoms, serum thyroxine, TRAb, thyroid ultrasound and orbital computed tomography. Overall study findings and caveats: Most clonotypes expanded in thyroid above 0.001 frequency were present in blood too. Ophthalmopathy was separated from stable hyperthyroidism by a 13-signature model with 87.88% sensitivity and approximately 79% specificity.

Amplification of the TCR beta CDR3 regions used RNA transcripts (as template). RT-PCR was first run with HTBI primers, then multiplex PCR in a second round. TCRdb fed the multiplex PCR reads into MiXCR, producing one record per CDR3 protein. The sample holds about half a million distinct CDR3 sequences, roughly 14% seen once. This clonotype was seen ten or more times. Its antigen is not identified. CDR1 ENHRY and CDR2 SYGVKD come from the germline V gene. CDR3 length: 16 amino acids. V dropped 0 bases and J dropped 0 bases, with 9 bases sitting between them. The chain carries TRBV10-3 and TRBJ1-3; no clear D gene. Sequencing input: blood. This TCR was recovered from a woman in her twenties or thirties with Graves' ophthalmopathy. Here the CDR3 reads CAISESGRPSGNTIYF. CDR3 DNA sequence: TGTGCCATCAGTGAGTCTGGCAGGCCCTCTGGAAACACCATATATTTT.